These 8 T cell receptor beta chains came from one sample sequenced in a study of T cells after posttransplantation cyclophosphamide. A marrow graft followed busulfan-fludarabine conditioning, with cyclophosphamide on days +3 and +4. Here immunoSEQ multiplex PCR was the method, and the copy in TCRdb shows in-frame clones only, minus some. The sample holds over 3,000 clones, 69% seen once. Sequencing was performed on CD8+ T cells sorted from PBMCs, taken approximately 1,100 days after allogeneic stem cell transplant with posttransplant cyclophosphamide. The source of these receptors is a female patient aged 40-50 years who received an allogeneic stem cell transplant from a related donor, was CMV-positive, and had no GVHD. Some T cells may be the graft donor's.

This clone was seen a handful of times. The chain combines TRBV7-6 with TRBJ1-1; a weak D match, TRBD1 (6 bases). This CDR3 is built from 13 residues. Trimming took 4 bases from V and 11 from J, leaving 17 bases between them. Germline-derived CDR1 and CDR2 are SGHVS and FNYEAQ. DNA for the CDR3: TGTGCCAGCAGCTCCCGCTCAACAGGGTGGGCTTTCTTT. It translates to CASSSRSTGWAFF.

The chain has TRBV10-3 and TRBJ2-5; 12 nucleotides align to TRBD1. Losses at the gene ends were 1 base for V and 5 bases for J; bases not matched to a gene: 8. The CDR3 is 17 residues long. Per germline, CDR1 ENHRY and CDR2 SYGVKD. CDR3 coding DNA: TGTGCCATCAGTGAGTGGGACAGGGGGCAAAGCAAGGAGACCCAGTACTTC. Protein product: CAISEWDRGQSKETQYF.

The chain couples TRBV4-1 to TRBJ2-2, with 11 positions matching TRBD2. In germline, CDR1 is MGHRA, CDR2 YSYEKL. V was clipped by 1 base and J by 4 bases; unmatched bases: 11. The CDR3 contains 19 residues. The DNA for the CDR3 is TGCGCCAGCAGCCAAGTTGCGCTAGCGGGGGGTAAGGGCACCGGGGAGCTGTTTTTT. As protein: CASSQVALAGGKGTGELFF.

V and J are TRBV6-5 and TRBJ1-2; D perhaps matches TRBD1 (5 bases). Germline assignment: CDR1 MNHEY and CDR2 SVGAGI. CDR3 length equals 15 residues. Trimming pared 2 bases from V and 5 bases from J, leaving 15 bases between. CDR3 sequence: CASSYVQGSGYGYTF. For the CDR3, the DNA is TGTGCCAGCAGTTACGTCCAGGGTTCAGGGTATGGCTACACCTTC.

Of note for this clone: The same CDR3 arises from other DNA sequences in this sample as well. The V gene is TRBV9, the J gene TRBJ2-7; 7 nucleotides line up with TRBD1. The CDR3 sequence is 15 residues long. With V trimmed by 4 bases and J by 4 bases, 11 bases remained unmatched. The germline CDR1 and CDR2 sequences are SGDLS and YYNGEE. CDR3 bases: TGTGCCAGCAGCTTCAAACAGGGGACGGCATACGAGCAGTACTTC. Translating it yields CASSFKQGTAYEQYF.

The chain joins TRBV27 to TRBJ2-1, with 10 bases matching TRBD2. Losses at the gene ends were 0 bases for V and 0 bases for J; bases not matched to a gene: 5. CDR3 length equals 18 residues. In germline, CDR1 is MNHEY, CDR2 SMNVEV (reference sequence). The DNA of the CDR3 is TGTGCCAGCAGTTTATCGACTAGCGGGTGGAGCTCCTACAATGAGCAGTTCTTC. Translation: CASSLSTSGWSSYNEQFF.

This clone was counted only a few times. The chain employs TRBV7-6 and TRBJ2-7, with D possibly matching TRBD2 (6 bases). V was shortened by 5 bases and J by 0 bases, with 14 bases between the two germline ends. From germline, CDR1 is SGHVS and CDR2 FNYEAQ. The CDR3 covers 15 residues. In DNA, the CDR3 is TGTGCCAGCAGCGCGCGATGGGGGGACTCCTACGAGCAGTACTTC. It translates to CASSARWGDSYEQYF. The whole variable domain, remainder taken from reference TRBV7-6 and TRBJ2-7, is GAGVSQSPRYKVTKRGQDVALRCDPISGHVSLYWYRQALGQGPEFLTYFNYEAQQDKSGLPNDRFSAERPEGSISTLTIQRTEQRDSAMYRCASSARWGDSYEQYFGPGTRLTVT.

With respect to this clone: One end of the junction is discordant with germline, which a read error may explain. Other DNA variants within this sample encode the same CDR3. This chain connects TRBV9 to TRBJ2-7; the D gene is possibly TRBD1 (6 bases). CDR1 and CDR2 (germline): SGDLS, YYNGEE. This CDR3 spans 15 amino acids. DNA for the CDR3: TGTGCCTGCAGTTTCGGGCAGGGGACGGCATACGAGCAGTACTTC. It translates to CACSFGQGTAYEQYF.